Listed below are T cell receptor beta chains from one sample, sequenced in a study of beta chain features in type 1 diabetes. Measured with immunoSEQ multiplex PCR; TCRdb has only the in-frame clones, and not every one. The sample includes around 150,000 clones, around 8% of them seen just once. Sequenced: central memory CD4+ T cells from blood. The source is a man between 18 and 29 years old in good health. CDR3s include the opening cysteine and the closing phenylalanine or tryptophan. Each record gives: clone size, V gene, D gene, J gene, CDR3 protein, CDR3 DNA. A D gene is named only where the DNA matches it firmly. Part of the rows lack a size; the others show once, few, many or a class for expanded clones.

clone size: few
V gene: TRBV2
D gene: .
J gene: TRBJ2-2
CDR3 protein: CASRATVNTGELFF
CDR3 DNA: TGTGCCAGCAGGGCGACAGTGAACACCGGGGAGCTGTTTTTT

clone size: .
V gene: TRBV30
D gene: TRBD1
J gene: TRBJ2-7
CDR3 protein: CAWSGTGTGWYEQYF
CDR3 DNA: TGTGCCTGGAGTGGGACCGGGACAGGGTGGTACGAGCAGTACTTC

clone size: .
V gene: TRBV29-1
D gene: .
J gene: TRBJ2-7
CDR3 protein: CSVNSEQYF
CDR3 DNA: TGCAGCGTGAATTCCGAGCAGTACTTC

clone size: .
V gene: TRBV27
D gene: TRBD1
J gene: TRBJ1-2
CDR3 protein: CASKTQTGGLTF
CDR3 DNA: TGTGCCAGCAAGACTCAAACAGGGGGGCTCACCTTC

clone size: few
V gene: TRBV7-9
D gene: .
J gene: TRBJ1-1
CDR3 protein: CASSYERGTEAFF
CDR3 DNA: TGTGCCAGCAGCTATGAAAGGGGCACTGAAGCTTTCTTT

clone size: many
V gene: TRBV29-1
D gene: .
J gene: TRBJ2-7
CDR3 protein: CSVWSGALEQYF
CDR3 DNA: TGCAGCGTGTGGTCAGGGGCCCTCGAGCAGTACTTC

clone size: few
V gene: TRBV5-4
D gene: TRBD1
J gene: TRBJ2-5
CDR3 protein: CASSQDRVETQYF
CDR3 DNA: TGTGCCAGCAGCCAAGACAGGGTAGAGACCCAGTACTTC

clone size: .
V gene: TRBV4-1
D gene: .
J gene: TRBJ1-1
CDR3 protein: CASSQVAGRGNTEAFF
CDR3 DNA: TGCGCCAGCAGCCAAGTGGCAGGGCGAGGGAACACTGAAGCTTTCTTT

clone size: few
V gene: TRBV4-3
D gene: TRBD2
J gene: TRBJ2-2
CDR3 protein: CASSQEWRGGFGELFF
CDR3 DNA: TGCGCCAGCAGCCAAGAGTGGCGGGGAGGGTTCGGGGAGCTGTTTTTT

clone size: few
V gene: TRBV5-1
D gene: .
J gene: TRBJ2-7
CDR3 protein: CASSFTPGTSYEQYF
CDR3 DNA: TGCGCCAGCAGCTTTACCCCGGGAACCTCCTACGAGCAGTACTTC

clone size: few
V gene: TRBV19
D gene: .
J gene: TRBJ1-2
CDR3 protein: CASSITSRGYTF
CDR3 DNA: TGTGCCAGTAGTATAACGTCTCGGGGCTACACCTTC

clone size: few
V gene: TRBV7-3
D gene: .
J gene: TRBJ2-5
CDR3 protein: CASSPGLPGVETQYF
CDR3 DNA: TGTGCCAGCAGCCCGGGACTTCCCGGGGTTGAGACCCAGTACTTC

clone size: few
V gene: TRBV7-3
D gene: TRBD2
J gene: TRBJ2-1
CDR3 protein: CASSFLAGYNEQFF
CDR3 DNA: TGTGCCAGCAGCTTCCTAGCGGGGTACAATGAGCAGTTCTTC

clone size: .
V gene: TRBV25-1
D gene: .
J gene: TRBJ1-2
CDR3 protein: CASSEQGSNYGYTF
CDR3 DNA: TGTGCCAGCAGTGAACAGGGGTCCAACTATGGCTACACCTTC